This entry concerns a single T cell receptor (beta chain). The sample has other DNA sequences that encode this CDR3 too. The CDR3 extends over 12 amino acids. Between the trimmed V and J ends, which lost 2 bases and 6 bases, there was a span of 9 bases. Germline V lookup: CDR1 SGDLS, CDR2 YYNGEE. Study processing details: The authors estimated nucleated cell counts from reference gene primer amplification. Assay used: immunoSEQ multiplex PCR; TCRdb lists only in-frame clones, some missing. V and J calls and clone size come straight from that table; D and trimming were deduced from the DNA. The data contain around 69,000 clones, roughly nine tenths of them seen just once; the ten biggest clones take up about 5%. This record comes from a study of blood T cell repertoires in COVID-19. On the study more broadly: Collection of acute and convalescent COVID-19 samples took place in the United States, Italy and Spain.

The chain employs TRBV9 and TRBJ2-7; weak D call: TRBD1 (6 bases). The sequence came from a woman in her forties or fifties with active COVID-19. What was sequenced was peripheral blood. CDR3 in amino acids: CASSVGRGEQYF. The DNA of the CDR3 is TGTGCCAGCAGCGTCGGCAGGGGCGAGCAGTACTTC.